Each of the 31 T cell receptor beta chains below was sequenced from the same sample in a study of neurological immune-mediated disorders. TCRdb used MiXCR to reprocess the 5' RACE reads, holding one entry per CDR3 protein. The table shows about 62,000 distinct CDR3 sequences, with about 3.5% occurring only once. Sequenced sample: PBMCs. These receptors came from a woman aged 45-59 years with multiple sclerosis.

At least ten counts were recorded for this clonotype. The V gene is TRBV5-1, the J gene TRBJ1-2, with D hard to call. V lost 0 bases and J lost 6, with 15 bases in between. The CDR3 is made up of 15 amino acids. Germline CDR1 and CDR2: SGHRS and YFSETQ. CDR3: CASSLEGAGKDGYTF. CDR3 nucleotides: TGCGCCAGCAGCTTGGAGGGCGCAGGTAAAGATGGCTACACCTTC.

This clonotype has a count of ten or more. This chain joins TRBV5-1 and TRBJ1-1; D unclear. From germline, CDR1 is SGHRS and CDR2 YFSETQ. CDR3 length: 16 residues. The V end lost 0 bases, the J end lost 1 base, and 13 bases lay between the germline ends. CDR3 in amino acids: CASSLVLRPGNTEAFF. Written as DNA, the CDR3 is TGCGCCAGCAGCTTGGTACTACGGCCAGGGAACACTGAAGCTTTCTTT.

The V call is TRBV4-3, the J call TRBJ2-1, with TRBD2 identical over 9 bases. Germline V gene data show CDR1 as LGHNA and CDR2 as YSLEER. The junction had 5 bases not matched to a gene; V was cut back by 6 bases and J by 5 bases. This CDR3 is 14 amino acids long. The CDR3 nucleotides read TGCGCCAGCAGTCCTAGCGGGAAGGACAATGAGCAGTTCTTC. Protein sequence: CASSPSGKDNEQFF.

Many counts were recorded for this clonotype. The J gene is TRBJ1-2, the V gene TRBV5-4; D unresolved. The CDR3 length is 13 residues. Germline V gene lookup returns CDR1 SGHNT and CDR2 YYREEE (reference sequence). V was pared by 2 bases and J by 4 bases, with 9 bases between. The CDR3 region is CASSLDTFYGYTF. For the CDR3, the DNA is TGTGCCAGCAGCTTAGACACTTTCTATGGCTACACCTTC.

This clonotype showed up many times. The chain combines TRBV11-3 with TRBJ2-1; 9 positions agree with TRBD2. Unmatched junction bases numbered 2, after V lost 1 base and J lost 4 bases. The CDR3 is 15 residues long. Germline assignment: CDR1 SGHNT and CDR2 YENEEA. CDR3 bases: TGTGCCAGCAGCTTAGCTAGCGGGATGTACAATGAGCAGTTCTTC. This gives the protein CASSLASGMYNEQFF.

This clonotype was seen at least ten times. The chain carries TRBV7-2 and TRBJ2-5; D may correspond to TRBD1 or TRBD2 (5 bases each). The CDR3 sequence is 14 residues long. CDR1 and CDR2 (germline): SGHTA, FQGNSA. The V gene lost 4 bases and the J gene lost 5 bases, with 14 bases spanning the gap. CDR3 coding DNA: TGTGCCAGCAGCTCACCGGGACCCCCGGAGACCCAGTACTTC. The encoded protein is CASSSPGPPETQYF.

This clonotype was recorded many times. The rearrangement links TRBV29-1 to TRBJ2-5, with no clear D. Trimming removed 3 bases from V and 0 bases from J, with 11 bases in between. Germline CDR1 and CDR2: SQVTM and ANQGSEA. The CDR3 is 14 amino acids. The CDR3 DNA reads TGCAGCGTTGATTTATCGGCGAACCAAGAGACCCAGTACTTC. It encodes CSVDLSANQETQYF.

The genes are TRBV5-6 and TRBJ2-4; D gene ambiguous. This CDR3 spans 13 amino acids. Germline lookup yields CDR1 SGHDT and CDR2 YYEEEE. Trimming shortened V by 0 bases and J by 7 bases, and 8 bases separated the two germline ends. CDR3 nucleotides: TGTGCCAGCAGCTTGGGACTGAACAACATTCAGTACTTC. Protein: CASSLGLNNIQYF.

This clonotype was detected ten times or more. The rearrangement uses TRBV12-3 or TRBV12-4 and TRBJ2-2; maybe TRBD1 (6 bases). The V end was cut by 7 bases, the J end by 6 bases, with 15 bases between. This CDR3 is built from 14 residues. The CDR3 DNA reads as TGTGCCAGCAAAACAGGGAGTCAGGCCGGGGAGCTGTTTTTT. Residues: CASKTGSQAGELFF.

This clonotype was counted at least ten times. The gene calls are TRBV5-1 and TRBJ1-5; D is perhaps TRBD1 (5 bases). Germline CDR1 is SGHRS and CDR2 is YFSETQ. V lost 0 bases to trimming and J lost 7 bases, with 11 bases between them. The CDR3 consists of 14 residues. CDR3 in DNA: TGCGCCAGCAGCTTGGGGCAGGGAGGACAGCCCCAGCATTTT. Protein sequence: CASSLGQGGQPQHF. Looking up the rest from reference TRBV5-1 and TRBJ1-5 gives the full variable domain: KAGVTQTPRYLIKTRGQQVTLSCSPISGHRSVSWYQQTPGQGLQFLFEYFSETQRNKGNFPGRFSGRQFSNSRSEMNVSTLELGDSALYLCASSLGQGGQPQHFGDGTRLSIL.

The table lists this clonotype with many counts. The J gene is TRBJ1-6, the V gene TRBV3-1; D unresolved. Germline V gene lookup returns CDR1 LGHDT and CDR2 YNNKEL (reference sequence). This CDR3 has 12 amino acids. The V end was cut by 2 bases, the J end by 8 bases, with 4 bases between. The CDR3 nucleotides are TGTGCCAGCAGCCAATTAGATTCACCCCTCCACTTT. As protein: CASSQLDSPLHF.

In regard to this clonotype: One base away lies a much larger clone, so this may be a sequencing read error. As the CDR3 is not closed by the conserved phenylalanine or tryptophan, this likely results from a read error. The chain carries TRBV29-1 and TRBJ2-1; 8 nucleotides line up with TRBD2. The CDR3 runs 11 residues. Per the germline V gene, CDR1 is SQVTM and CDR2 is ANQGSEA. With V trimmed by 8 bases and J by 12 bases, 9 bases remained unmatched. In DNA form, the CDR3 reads TGCAGCTCGGGGGGGCAGAGTGGGCAGTTCTGC. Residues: CSSGGQSGQFC.

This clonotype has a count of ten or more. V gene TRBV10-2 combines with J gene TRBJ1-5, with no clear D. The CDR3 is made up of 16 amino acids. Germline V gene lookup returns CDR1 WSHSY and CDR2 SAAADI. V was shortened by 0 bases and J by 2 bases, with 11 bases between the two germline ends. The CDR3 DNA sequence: TGCGCCAGCAGTGAGTCACGTACAAACGGCAATCAGCCCCAGCATTTT. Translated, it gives CASSESRTNGNQPQHF.

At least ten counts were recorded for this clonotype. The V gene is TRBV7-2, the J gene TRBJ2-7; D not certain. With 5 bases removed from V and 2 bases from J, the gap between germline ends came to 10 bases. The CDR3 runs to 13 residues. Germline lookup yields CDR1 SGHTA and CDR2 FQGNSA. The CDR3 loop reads CASSQRTAYEQYF. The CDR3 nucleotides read TGTGCCAGCAGCCAAAGAACAGCCTACGAGCAGTACTTC.

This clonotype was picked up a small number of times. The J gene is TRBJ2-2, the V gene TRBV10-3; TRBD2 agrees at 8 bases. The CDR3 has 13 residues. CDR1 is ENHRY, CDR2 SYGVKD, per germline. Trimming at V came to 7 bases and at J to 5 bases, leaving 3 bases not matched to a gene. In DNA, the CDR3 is TGTGCCATCACCCAGCGGGAGACCGGGGAGCTGTTTTTT. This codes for CAITQRETGELFF.

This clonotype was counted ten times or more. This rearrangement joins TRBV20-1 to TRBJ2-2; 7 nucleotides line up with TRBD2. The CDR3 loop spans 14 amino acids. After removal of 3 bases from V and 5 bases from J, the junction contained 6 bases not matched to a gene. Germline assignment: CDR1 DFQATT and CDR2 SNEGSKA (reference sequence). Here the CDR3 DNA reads TGCAGTGCTAGTCCGGGGAGGGGAACCGGGGAGCTGTTTTTT. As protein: CSASPGRGTGELFF.

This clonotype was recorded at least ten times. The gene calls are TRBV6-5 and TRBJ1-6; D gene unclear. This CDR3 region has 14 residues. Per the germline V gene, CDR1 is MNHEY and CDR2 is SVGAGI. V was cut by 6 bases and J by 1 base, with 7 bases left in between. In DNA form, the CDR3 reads TGTGCCAGCAGCCCGGGTTCCTATAATTCACCCCTCCACTTT. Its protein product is CASSPGSYNSPLHF.

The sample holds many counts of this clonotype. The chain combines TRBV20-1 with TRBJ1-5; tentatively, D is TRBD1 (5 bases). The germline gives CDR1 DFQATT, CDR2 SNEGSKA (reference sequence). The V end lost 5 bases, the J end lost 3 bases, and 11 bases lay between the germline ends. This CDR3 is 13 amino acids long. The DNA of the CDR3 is TGCAGTGCTCCGGGACCCTACAATCAGCCCCAGCATTTT. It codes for CSAPGPYNQPQHF.

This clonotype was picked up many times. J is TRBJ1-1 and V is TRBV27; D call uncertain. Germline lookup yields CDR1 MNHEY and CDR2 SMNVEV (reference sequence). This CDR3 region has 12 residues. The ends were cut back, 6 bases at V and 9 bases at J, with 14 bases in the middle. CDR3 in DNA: TGTGCCAGCAGAGGCGGGATCGCTAAAGCTTTCTTT. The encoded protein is CASRGGIAKAFF.

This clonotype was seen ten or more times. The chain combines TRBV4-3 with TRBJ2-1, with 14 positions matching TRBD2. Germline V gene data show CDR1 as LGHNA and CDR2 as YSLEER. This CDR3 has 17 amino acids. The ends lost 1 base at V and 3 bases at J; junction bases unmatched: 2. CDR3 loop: CASSQGGLAGDYNEQFF. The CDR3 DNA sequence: TGCGCCAGCAGCCAAGGGGGACTAGCGGGAGACTACAATGAGCAGTTCTTC.

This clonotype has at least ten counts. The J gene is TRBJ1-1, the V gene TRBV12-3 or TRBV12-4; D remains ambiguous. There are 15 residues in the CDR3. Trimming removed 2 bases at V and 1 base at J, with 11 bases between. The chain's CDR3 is CASSLRRAQNTEAFF. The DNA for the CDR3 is TGTGCCAGCAGTTTACGGCGCGCTCAGAACACTGAAGCTTTCTTT.

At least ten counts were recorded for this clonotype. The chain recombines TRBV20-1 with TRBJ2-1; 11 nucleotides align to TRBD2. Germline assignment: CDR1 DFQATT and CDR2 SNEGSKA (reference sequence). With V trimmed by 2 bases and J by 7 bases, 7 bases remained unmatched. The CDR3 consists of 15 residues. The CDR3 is CSARNASGRRNEQFF. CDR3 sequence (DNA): TGCAGTGCTAGAAACGCTAGCGGGAGGAGGAATGAGCAGTTCTTC.

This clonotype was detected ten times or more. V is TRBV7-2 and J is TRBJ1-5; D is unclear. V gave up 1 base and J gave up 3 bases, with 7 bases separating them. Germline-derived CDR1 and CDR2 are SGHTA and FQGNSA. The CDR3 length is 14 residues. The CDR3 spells CASSLGAYNQPQHF. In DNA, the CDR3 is TGTGCCAGCAGCTTAGGTGCGTACAATCAGCCCCAGCATTTT.

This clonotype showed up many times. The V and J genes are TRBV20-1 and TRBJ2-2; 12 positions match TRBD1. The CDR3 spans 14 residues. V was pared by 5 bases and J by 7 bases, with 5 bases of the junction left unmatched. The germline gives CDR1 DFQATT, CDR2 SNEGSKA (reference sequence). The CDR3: CSAWGQGAGGELFF. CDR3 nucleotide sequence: TGCAGTGCTTGGGGACAGGGGGCGGGCGGGGAGCTGTTTTTT.

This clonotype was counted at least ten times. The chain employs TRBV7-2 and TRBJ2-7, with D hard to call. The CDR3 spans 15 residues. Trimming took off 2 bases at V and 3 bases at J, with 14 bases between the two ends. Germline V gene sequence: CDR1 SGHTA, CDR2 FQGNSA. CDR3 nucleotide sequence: TGTGCCAGCAGCTTACTGTCGGGTTCATTCTACGAGCAGTACTTC. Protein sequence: CASSLLSGSFYEQYF.

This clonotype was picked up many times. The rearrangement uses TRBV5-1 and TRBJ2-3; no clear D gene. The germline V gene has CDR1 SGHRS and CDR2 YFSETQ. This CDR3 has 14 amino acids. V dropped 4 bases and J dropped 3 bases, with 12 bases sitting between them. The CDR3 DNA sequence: TGCGCCAGCAGCGGGGTAGGTGCGACAGATACGCAGTATTTT. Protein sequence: CASSGVGATDTQYF.

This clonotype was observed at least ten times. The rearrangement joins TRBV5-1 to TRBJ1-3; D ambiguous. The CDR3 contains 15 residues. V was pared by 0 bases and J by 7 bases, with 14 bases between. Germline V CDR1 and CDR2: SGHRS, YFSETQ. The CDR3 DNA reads TGCGCCAGCAGCTTGGACCTTCGTAACGTGAACACCATATATTTT. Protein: CASSLDLRNVNTIYF.

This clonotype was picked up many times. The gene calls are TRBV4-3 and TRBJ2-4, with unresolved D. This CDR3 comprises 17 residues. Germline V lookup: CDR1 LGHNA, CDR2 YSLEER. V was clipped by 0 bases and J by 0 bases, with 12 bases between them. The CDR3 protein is CASSQERELLAKNIQYF. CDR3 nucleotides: TGCGCCAGCAGCCAAGAGCGAGAGCTACTAGCCAAAAACATTCAGTACTTC.

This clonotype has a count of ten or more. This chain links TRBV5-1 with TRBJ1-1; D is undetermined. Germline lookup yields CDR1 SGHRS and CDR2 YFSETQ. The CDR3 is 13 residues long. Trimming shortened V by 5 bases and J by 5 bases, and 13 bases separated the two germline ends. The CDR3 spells CASRTDPQTEAFF. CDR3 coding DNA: TGCGCCAGCAGGACGGACCCTCAAACTGAAGCTTTCTTT.

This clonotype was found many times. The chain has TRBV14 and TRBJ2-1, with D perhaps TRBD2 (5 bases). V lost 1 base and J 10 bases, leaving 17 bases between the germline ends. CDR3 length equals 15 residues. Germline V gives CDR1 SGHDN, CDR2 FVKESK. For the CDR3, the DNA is TGTGCCAGCAGCCAAGTTAGGCGTCGAGCGGTAGAGCAGTTCTTC. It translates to CASSQVRRRAVEQFF.

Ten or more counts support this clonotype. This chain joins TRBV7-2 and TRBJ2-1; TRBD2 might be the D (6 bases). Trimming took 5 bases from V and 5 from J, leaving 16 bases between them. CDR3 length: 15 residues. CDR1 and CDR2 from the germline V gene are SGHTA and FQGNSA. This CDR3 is CASSPLATVNNEQFF. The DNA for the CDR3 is TGTGCCAGCAGCCCGCTAGCGACAGTCAACAATGAGCAGTTCTTC.